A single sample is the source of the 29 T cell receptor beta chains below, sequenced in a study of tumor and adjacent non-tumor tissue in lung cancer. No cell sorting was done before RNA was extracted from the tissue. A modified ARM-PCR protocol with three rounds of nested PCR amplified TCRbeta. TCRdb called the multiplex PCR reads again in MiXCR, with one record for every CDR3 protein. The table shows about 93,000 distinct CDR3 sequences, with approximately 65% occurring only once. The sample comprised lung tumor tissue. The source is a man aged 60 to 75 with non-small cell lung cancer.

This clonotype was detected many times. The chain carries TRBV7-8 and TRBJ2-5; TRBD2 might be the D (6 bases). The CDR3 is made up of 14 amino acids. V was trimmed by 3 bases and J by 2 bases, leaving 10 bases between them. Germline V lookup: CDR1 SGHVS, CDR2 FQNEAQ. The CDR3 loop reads CASSFSGGQETQYF. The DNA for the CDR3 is TGTGCCAGCAGCTTTTCCGGGGGACAAGAGACCCAGTACTTC.

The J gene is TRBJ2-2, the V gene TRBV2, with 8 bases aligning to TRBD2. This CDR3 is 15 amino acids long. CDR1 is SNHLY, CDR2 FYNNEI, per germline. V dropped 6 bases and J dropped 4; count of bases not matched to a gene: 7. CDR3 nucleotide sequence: TGTGCCAGCAGCGGACTAGCTGGGGGCACCGGGGAGCTGTTTTTT. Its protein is CASSGLAGGTGELFF.

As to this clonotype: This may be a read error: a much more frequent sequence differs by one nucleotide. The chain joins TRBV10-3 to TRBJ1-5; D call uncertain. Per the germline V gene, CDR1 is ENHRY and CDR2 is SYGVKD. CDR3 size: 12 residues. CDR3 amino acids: CAISEYSQPRHF. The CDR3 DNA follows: TGTGCCATCAGTGAGTACAGTCAGCCCCGGCATTTT.

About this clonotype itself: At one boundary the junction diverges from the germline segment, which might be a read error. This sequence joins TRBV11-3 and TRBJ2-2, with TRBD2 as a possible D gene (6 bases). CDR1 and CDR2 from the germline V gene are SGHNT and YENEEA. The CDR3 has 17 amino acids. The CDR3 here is CASSLGGKRDTTGELFF. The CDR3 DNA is TGTGCAAGCAGCTTGGGCGGGAAACGAGACACCACCGGTGAGCTGTTTTTT.

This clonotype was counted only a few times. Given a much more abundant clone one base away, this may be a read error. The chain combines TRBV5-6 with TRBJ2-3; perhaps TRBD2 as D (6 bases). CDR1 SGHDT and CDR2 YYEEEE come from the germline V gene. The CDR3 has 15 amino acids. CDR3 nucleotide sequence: TGTGCCAGCAGCCTTGCGGGACTTACCACAAATACGCAGTATTTT. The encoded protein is CASSLAGLTTNTQYF.

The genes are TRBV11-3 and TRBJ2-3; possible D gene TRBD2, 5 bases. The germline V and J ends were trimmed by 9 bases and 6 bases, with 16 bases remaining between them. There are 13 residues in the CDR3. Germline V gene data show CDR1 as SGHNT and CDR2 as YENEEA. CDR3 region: CASSDDMSDTQYF. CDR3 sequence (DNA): TGTGCCAGTAGCGACGACATGTCGGATACGCAGTATTTT.

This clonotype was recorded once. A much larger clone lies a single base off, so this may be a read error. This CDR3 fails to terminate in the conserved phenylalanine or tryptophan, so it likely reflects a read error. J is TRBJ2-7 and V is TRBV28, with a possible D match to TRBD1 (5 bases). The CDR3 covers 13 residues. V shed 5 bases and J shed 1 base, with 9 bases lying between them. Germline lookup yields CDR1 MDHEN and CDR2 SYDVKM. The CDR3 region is CASSLQGSYEQYL. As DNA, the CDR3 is TGTGCCAGCAGTCTGCAGGGTTCCTACGAGCAGTACTTA.

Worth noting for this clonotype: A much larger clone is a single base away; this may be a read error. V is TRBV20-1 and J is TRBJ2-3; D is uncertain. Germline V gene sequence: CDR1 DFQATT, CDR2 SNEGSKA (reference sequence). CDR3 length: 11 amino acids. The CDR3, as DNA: TGCAGTGCCGGGCCAGTAGATACGAAGTATTTT. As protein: CSAGPVDTKYF.

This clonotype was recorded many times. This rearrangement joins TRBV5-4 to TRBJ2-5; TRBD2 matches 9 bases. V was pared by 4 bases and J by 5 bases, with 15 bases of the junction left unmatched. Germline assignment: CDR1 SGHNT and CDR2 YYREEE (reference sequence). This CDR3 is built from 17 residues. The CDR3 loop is CASSPTGPSGAGETQYF. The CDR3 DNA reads TGTGCCAGCAGCCCGACGGGGCCTAGCGGGGCTGGGGAGACCCAGTACTTC.

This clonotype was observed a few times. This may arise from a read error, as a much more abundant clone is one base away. In nucleotides, the CDR3 is TGTGCCAGCAGGTACAGGGATAACTCCTACAATGAGCAGTTCTTC. It specifies CASRYRDNSYNEQFF. V gene TRBV6-5 combines with J gene TRBJ2-1; possibly TRBD1 for D (6 bases). Germline CDR1 and CDR2: MNHEY and SVGAGI. Trimming left V 6 bases short and J 0 bases short, with 12 bases between. This CDR3 is 15 amino acids long.

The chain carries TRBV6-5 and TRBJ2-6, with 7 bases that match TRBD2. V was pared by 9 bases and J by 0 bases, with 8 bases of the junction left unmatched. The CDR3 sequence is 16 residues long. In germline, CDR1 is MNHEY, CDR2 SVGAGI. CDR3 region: CASGYSGGSGANVLTF. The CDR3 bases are TGTGCCAGTGGTTATTCGGGGGGCTCTGGGGCCAACGTCCTGACTTTC.

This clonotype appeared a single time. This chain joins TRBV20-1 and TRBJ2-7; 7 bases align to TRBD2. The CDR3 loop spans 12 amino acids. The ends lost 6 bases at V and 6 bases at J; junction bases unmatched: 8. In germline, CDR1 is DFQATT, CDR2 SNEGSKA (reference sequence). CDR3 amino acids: CSATGRGCEQYF. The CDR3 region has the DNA TGCAGTGCCACGGGGAGGGGCTGCGAGCAGTACTTC.

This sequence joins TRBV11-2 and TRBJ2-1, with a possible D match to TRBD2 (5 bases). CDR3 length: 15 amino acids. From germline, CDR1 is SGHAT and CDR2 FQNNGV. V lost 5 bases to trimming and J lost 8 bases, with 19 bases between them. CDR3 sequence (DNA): TGTGCCAGCAGCCCGCACCGAGGGAAGAGAGATGAGCAGTTCTTC. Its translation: CASSPHRGKRDEQFF.

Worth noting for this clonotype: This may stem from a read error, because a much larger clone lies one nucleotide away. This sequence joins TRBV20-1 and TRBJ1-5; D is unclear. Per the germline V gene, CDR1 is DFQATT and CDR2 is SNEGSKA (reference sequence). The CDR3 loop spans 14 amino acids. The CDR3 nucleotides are TGCAGTGCTAGAGTGGGTCAGCTTAATCAGCCCCAGCGTTTT. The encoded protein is CSARVGQLNQPQRF.

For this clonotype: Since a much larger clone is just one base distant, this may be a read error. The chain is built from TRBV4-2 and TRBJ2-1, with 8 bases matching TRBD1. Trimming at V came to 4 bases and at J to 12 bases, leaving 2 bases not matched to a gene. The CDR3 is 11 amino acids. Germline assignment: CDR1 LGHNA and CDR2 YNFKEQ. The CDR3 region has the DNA TGTGCCAGCAGCCTCGGGACAGGGCAGTTCTTC. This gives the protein CASSLGTGQFF.

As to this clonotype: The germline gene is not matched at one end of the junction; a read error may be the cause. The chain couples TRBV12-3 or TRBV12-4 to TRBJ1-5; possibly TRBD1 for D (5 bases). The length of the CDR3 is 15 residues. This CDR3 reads CASSPQEQSNQPQHF. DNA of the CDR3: TGTGCCAGCAGTCCACAGGAGCAAAGCAATCAACCCCAGCATTTT.

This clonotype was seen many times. The CDR3: CASSLHGVDTQYF. The CDR3 nucleotides read TGTGCCAGCAGTTTACATGGTGTAGATACGCAGTATTTT. This chain uses TRBV12-3 or TRBV12-4 with TRBJ2-3; D is unclear. The CDR3 spans 13 residues. V was clipped by 2 bases and J by 5 bases, with 8 bases between them.

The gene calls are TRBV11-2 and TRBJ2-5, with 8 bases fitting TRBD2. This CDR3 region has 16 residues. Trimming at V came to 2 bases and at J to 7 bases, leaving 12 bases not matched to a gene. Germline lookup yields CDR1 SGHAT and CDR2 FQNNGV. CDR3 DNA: TGTGCCAGCAGCTTACGCGGACTAGCCGTCCAGGCGACCCAGTACTTC. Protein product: CASSLRGLAVQATQYF.

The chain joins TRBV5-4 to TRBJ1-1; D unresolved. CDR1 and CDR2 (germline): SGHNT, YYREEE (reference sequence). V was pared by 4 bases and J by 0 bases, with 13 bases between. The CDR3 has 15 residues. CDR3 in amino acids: CASSDGLLMNTEAFF. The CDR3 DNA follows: TGTGCCAGCAGCGACGGACTGTTAATGAACACTGAAGCTTTCTTT.

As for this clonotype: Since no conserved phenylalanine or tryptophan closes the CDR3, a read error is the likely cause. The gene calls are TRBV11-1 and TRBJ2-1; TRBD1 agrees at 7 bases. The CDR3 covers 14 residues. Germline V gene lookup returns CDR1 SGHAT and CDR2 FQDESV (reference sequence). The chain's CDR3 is CASSLGDSANEQFL. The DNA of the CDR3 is TGCGCCAGCAGCTTAGGGGACAGTGCCAATGAGCAGTTCCTC.

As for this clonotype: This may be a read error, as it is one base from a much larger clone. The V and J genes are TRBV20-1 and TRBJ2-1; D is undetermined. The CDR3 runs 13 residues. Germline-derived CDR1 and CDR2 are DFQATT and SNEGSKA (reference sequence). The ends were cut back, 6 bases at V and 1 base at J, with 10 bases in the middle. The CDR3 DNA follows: TGCAGTGCGCCGGAACAGTCCTACAATGAGCAGTTCTTC. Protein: CSAPEQSYNEQFF.

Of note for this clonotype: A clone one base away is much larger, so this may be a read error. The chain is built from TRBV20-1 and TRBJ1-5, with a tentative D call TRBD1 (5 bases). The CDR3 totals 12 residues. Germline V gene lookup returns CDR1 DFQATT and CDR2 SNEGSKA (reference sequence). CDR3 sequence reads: CSATGWNQPHHF. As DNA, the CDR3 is TGCAGTGCCACAGGTTGGAATCAGCCCCATCATTTT.

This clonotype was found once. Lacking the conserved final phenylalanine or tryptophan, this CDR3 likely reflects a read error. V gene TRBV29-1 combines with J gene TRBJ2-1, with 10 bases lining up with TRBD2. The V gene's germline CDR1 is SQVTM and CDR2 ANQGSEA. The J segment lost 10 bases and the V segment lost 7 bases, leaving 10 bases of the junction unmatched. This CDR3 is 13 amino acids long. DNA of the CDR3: TGCAGCGCCAGGGGGCCAGCGGGAGGGGAGCAGTTCACC. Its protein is CSARGPAGGEQFT.

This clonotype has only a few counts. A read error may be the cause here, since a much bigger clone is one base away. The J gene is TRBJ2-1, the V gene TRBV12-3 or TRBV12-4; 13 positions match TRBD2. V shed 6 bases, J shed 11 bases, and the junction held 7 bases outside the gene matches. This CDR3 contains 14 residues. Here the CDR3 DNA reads TGTGCCAGCAGACTAGCGGGGGGGCTGGGTAAGCAGTTCTTC. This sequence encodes CASRLAGGLGKQFF.

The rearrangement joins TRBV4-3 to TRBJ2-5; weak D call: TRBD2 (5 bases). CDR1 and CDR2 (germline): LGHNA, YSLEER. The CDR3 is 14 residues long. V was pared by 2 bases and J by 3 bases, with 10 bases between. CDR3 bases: TGCGCCAGCAGCCAAAACTTGGGAGAAGAGACCCAGTACTTC. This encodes CASSQNLGEETQYF.

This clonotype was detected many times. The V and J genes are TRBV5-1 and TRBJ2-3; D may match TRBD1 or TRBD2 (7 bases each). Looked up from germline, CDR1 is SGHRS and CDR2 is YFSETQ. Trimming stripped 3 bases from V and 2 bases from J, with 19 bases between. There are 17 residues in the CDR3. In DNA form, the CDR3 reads TGCGCCAGCAGCTCATGGGGACTAAGGGGGCCCACAGATACGCAGTATTTT. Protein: CASSSWGLRGPTDTQYF.

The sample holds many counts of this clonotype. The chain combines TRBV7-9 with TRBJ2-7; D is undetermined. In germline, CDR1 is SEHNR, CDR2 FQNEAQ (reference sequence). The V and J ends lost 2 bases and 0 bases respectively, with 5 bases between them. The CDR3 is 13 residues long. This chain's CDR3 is CASSLSSSYEQYF. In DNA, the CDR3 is TGTGCCAGCAGCTTAAGCAGCTCCTACGAGCAGTACTTC.

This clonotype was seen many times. CDR3 amino acids: CASRLLGYNEQFF. DNA for the CDR3: TGTGCCAGCAGGCTTCTAGGATACAATGAGCAGTTCTTC. This chain uses TRBV6-5 with TRBJ2-1, with unresolved D. With 6 bases removed from V and 4 bases from J, the gap between germline ends came to 10 bases. Germline lookup yields CDR1 MNHEY and CDR2 SVGAGI. The CDR3 has 13 residues.

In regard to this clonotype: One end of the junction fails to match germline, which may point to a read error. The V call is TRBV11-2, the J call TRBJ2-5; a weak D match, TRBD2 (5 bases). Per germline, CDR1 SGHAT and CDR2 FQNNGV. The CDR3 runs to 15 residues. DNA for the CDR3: TGTGCCAGCGGCTTAGTCCCCCCAGGAGGAGAGGTCCAGTACTTC. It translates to CASGLVPPGGEVQYF.